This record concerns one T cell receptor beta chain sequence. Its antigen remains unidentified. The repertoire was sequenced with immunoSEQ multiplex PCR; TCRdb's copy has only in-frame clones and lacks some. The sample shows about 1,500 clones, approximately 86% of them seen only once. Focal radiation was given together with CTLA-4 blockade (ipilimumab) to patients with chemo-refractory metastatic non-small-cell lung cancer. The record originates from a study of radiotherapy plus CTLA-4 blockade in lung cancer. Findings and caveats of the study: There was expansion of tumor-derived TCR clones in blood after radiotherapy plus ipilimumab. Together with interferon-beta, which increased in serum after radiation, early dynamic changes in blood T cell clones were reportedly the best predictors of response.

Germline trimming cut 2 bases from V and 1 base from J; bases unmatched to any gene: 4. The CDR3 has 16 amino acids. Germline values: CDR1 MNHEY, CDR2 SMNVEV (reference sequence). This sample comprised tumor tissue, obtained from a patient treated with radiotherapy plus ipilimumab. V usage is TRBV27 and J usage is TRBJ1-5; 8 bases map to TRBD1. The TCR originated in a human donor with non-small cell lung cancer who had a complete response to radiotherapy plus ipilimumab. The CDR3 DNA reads TGTGCCAGCAGTTTAAGGTACAGGGGGAGCAATCAGCCCCAGCATTTT. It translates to CASSLRYRGSNQPQHF.